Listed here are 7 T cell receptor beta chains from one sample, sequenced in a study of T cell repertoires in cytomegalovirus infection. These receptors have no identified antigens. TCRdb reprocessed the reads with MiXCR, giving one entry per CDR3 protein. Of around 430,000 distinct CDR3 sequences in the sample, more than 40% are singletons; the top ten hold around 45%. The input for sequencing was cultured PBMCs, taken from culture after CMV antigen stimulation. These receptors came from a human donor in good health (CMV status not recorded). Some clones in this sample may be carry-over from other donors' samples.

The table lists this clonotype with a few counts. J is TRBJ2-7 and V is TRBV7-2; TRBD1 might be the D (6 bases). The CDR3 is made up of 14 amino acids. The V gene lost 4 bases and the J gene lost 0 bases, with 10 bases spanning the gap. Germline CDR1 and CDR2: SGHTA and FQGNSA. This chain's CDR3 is CASSYTGISYEQYF. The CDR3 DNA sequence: TGTGCCAGCAGCTATACAGGGATCTCCTACGAGCAGTACTTC.

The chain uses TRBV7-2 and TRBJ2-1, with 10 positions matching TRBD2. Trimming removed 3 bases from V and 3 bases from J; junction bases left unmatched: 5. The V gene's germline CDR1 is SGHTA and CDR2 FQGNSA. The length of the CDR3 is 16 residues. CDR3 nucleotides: TGTGCCAGCAGCTTCGGACTAGCGGATTTCTACAATGAGCAGTTCTTC. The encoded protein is CASSFGLADFYNEQFF.

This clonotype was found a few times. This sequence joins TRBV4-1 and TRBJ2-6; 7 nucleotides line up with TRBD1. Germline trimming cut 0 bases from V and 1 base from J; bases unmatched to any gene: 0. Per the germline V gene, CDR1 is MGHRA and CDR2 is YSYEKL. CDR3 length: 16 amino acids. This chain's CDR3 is CASSQETGSGANVLTF. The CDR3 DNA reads TGCGCCAGCAGCCAAGAGACAGGGTCTGGGGCCAACGTCCTGACTTTC.

CDR3 amino acids: CASSLIRGVNYGYTF. Written as DNA, the CDR3 is TGTGCCAGCAGCCTAATCAGGGGGGTTAACTATGGCTACACCTTC. V gene TRBV7-9 combines with J gene TRBJ1-2; 7 bases match TRBD1. Germline CDR1 is SEHNR and CDR2 is FQNEAQ (reference sequence). V lost 5 bases to trimming and J lost 1 base; unmatched junction nucleotides: 7. This CDR3 contains 15 residues.

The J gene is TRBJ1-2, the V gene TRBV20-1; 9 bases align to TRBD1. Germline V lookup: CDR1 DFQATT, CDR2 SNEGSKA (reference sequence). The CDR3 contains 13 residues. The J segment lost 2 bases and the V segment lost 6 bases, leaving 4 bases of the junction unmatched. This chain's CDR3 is CSAWDRVNYGYTF. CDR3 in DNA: TGCAGTGCATGGGACAGGGTAAACTATGGCTACACCTTC.

Here the CDR3 reads CSVAVGGRTDTQYF. The CDR3 bases are TGCAGCGTTGCGGTAGGGGGCCGCACAGATACGCAGTATTTT. V usage is TRBV29-1 and J usage is TRBJ2-3, with 7 bases fitting TRBD1. This CDR3 is built from 14 residues. Trimming cost V 4 bases and J 1 base; bases outside gene matches: 5. CDR1 is SQVTM, CDR2 ANQGSEA, per germline.

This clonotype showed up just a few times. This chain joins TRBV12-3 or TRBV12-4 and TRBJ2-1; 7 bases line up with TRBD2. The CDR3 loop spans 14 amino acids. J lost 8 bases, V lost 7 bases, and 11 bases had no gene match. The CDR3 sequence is CASNSLAARHEQFF. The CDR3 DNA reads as TGTGCCAGCAATTCGCTAGCGGCCAGACATGAGCAGTTCTTC.